The clone carrying this T cell receptor (beta chain) was observed once. The CDR3 has 15 residues. Between the trimmed V and J ends, which lost 4 bases and 3 bases, there was a span of 15 bases. The V gene's germline CDR1 is MNHEY and CDR2 SVGAGI. The data originate from a study of cytomegalovirus exposure and HLA in healthy donors. The table came from immunoSEQ multiplex PCR; TCRdb's copy has only in-frame clones and leaves some out. The sample yields about 150,000 clones, 89% seen once. Sample: PBMCs. This sequence joins TRBV6-5 and TRBJ1-1; TRBD1 is a possible D gene (5 bases). The source of this sequence is a woman younger than 35 in good health and CMV-seropositive. This CDR3 reads CASSSSGGGDTEAFF. In nucleotides, the CDR3 is TGTGCCAGCAGTTCCTCGGGGGGAGGGGACACTGAAGCTTTCTTT.